The text below deals with one T cell receptor beta chain. The data were obtained in a study of OX40 agonist ivuxolimab in advanced cancers. The repertoire was sequenced with immunoSEQ multiplex PCR; TCRdb's copy has only in-frame clones and lacks some. The repertoire holds some 80,000 clones, with roughly 90% as singletons. The CDR3 totals 14 residues. CDR1 and CDR2 (germline): SGHTA, FQGNSA. V was pared by 5 bases and J by 5 bases, with 5 bases of the junction left unmatched. The chain recombines TRBV7-2 with TRBJ1-1; 10 bases align to TRBD1. The receptor was isolated from an adult with an advanced solid tumor such as melanoma, head and neck, liver or kidney cancer. Specimen: CD4+ or CD8+ T cells sorted from blood, collected in a trial of the OX40 agonist ivuxolimab. The CDR3: CASSPGQGVTEAFF. CDR3 DNA sequence: TGTGCCAGCAGCCCTGGACAGGGGGTAACTGAAGCTTTCTTT.